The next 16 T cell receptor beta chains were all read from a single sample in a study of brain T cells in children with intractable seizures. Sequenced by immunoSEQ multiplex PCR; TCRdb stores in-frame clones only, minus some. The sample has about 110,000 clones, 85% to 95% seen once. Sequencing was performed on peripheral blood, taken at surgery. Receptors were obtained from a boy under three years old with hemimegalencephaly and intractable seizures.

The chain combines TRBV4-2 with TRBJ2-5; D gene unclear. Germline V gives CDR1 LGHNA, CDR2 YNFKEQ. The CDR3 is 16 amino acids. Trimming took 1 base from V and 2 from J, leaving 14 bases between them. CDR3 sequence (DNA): TGTGCCAGCAGCCAAGCGGTGGCTAGGATACAAGAGACCCAGTACTTC. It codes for CASSQAVARIQETQYF.

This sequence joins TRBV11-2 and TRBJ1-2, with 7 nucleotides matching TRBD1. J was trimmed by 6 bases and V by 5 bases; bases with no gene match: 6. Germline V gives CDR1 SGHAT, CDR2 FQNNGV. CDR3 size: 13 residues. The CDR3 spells CASSPRQGHGYTF. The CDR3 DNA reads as TGTGCCAGCAGCCCAAGACAGGGCCATGGCTACACCTTC.

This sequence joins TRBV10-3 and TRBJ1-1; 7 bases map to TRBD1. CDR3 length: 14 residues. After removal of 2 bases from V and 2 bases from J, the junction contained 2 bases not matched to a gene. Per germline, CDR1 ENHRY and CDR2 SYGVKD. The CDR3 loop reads CAISEGQENTEAFF. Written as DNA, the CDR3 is TGTGCCATCAGTGAGGGACAGGAAAACACTGAAGCTTTCTTT.

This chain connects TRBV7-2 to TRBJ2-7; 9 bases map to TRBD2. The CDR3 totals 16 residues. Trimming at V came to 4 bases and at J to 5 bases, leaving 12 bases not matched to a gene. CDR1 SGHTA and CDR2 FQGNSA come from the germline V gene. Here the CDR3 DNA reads TGTGCCAGCAGCTCCGCACATAGCGGGAGAAGGCACGAGCAGTACTTC. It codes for CASSSAHSGRRHEQYF.

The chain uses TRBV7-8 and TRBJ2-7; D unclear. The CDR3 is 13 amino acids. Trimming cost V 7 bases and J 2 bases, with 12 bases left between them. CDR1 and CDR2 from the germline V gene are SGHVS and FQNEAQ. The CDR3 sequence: CASNSRSAYEQYF. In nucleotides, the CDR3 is TGTGCCAGCAACTCACGCAGCGCCTACGAGCAGTACTTC.

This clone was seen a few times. The DNA for the CDR3 is TGCGCCAGCAGCCAAGTGACTAGCGGGCCCTCCTACGAGCAGTACTTC. It codes for CASSQVTSGPSYEQYF. The V and J genes are TRBV4-1 and TRBJ2-7, with 10 bases aligning to TRBD2. Per the germline V gene, CDR1 is MGHRA and CDR2 is YSYEKL. The trim removed 1 base at V and 0 bases at J, leaving 3 bases unmatched. The CDR3 runs to 16 residues.

CDR3 sequence (DNA): TGTGCCAGCAGTGCCCCGTTCAGCTCCTCTGGAAACACCATATATTTT. Translating it yields CASSAPFSSSGNTIYF. The J gene is TRBJ1-3, the V gene TRBV6-1; D unclear. V lost 4 bases, J lost 0 bases, and 13 bases lay in between. Looked up from germline, CDR1 is MNHNS and CDR2 is SASEGT. There are 16 residues in the CDR3.

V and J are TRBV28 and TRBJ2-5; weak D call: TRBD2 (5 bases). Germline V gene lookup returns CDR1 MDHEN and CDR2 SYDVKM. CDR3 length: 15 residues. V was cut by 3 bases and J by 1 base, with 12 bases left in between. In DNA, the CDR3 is TGTGCCAGCAGTTTTCCCGGACTCCCCCAAGAGACCCAGTACTTC. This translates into CASSFPGLPQETQYF.

CDR3 sequence (DNA): TGTGCCAGCAGGACGGGGACTAGCGGGTACACCGGGGAGCTGTTTTTT. Amino acid sequence: CASRTGTSGYTGELFF. V and J are TRBV25-1 and TRBJ2-2, with 12 bases that match TRBD2. The J segment lost 3 bases and the V segment lost 6 bases, leaving 5 bases of the junction unmatched. The CDR3 has 16 amino acids. Germline loops: CDR1 MGHDK, CDR2 SYGVNS.

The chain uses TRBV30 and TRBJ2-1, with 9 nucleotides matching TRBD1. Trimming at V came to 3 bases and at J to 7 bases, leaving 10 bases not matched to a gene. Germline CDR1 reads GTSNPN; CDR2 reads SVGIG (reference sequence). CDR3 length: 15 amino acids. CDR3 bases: TGTGCCTGGAGGATCCGGGACAGGGATAGGAATGAGCAGTTCTTC. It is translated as CAWRIRDRDRNEQFF.

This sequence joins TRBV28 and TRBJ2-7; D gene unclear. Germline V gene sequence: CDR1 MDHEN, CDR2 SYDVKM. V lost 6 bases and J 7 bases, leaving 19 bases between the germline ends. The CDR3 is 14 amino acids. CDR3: CASSLRRDLIEQYF. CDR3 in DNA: TGTGCCAGCAGCCTCAGGCGAGACCTCATAGAGCAGTACTTC. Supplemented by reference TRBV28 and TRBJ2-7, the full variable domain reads DVKVTQSSRYLVKRTGEKVFLECVQDMDHENMFWYRQDPGLGLRLIYFSYDVKMKEKGDIPEGYSVSREKKERFSLILESASTNQTSMYLCASSLRRDLIEQYFGPGTRLTVT.

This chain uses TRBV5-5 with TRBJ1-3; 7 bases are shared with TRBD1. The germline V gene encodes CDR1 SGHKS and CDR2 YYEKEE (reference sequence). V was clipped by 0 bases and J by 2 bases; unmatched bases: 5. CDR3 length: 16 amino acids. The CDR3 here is CASSLEPGTAGNTIYF. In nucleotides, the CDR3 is TGTGCCAGCAGCTTGGAGCCCGGGACAGCTGGAAACACCATATATTTT.

CDR3 loop: CASSQGRYNEQFF. CDR3 DNA: TGTGCCAGCAGTCAGGGACGGTACAATGAGCAGTTCTTC. The V and J genes are TRBV6-6 and TRBJ2-1, with D possibly being TRBD1 or TRBD2 (5 bases each). CDR3 length: 13 amino acids. The V gene lost 5 bases and the J gene lost 4 bases, with 9 bases spanning the gap. CDR1 is MNHNY and CDR2 is SVGAGI in the germline V gene (reference sequence).

Written as DNA, the CDR3 is TGCGCCAGCAGTGTGACTGGCGCTCACTACGAGCAGTACTTC. This gives the protein CASSVTGAHYEQYF. The chain has TRBV10-1 and TRBJ2-7; D is uncertain. Germline assignment: CDR1 WNHNN and CDR2 SYGVQD (reference sequence). Trimming pared 4 bases from V and 3 bases from J, leaving 13 bases between. This CDR3 is 14 amino acids long.

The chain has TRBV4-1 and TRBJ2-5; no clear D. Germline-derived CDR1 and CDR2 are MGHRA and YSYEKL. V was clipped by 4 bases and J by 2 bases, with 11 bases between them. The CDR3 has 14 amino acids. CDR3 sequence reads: CASSRSYGQETQYF. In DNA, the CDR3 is TGCGCCAGCAGCCGTAGCTACGGGCAAGAGACCCAGTACTTC.

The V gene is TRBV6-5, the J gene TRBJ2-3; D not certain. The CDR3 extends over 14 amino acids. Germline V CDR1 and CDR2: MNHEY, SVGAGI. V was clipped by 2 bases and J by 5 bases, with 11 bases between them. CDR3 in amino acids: CASSYRQVGDTQYF. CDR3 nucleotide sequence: TGTGCCAGCAGTTACCGGCAGGTTGGAGATACGCAGTATTTT.